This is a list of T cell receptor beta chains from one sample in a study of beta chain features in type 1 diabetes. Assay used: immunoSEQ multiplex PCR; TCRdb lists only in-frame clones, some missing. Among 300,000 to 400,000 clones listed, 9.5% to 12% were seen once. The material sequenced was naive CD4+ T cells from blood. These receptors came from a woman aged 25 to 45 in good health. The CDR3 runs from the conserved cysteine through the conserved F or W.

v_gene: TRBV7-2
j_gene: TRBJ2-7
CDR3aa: CASSLGLRVGEQYF

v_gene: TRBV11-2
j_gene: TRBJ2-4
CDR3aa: CASSLGSGRANIQYF

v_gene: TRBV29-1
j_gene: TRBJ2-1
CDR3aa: CSVARGLHNEQFF

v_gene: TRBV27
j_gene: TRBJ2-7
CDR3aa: CASSLGLAGGPGKYF

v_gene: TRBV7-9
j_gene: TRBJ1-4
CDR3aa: CASSRSRGTNEKLFF

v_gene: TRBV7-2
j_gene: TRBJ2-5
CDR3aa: CASSPGLADQETQYF

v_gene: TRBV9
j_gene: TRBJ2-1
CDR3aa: CASSAQREAVFF

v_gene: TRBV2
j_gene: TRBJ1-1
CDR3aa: CANDRGLNTEAFF

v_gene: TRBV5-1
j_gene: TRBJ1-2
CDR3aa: CASSLILGQGGNFDYGYTF

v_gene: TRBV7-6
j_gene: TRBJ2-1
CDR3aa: CASSVSGSPSHEQFF

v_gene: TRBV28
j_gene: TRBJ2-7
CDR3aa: CASLGTSGMASYEQYF

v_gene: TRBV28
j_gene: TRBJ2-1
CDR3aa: CASSFILAGEGEQFF

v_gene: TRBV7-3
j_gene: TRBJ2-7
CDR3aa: CASSQDSTSGRNEQYF

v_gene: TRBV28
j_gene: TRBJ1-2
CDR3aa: CASSYQGYGYTF

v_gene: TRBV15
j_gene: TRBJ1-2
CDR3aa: CATSRVAGDGYTF

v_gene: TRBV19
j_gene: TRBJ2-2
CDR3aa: CASTSGQAPTGELFF

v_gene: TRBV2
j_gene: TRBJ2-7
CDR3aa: CASSRDRPGRQYF

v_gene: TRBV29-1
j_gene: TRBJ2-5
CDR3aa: CSVGLARETQYF

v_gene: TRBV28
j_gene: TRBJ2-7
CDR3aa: CASTDRDRGLDEQYF

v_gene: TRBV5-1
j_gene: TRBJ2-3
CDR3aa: CASSFPFDRASTDTQYF

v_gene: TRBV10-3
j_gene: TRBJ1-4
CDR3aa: CAISASGTGNEKLFF

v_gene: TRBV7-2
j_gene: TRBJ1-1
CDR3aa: CASSLRIVGTGVTEAFF

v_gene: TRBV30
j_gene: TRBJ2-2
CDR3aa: CAWRRGIDTGELFF

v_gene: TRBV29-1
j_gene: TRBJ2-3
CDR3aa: CSVASGSTDTQYF

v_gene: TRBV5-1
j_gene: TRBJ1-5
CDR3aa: CASSLAAGSNQPQHF

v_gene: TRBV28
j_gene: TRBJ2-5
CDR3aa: CASSHGDTQETQYF

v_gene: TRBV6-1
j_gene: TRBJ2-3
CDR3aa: CASSATSGSTDTQYF

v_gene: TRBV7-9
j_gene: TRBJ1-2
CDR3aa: CASSLVGRGSENYGYTF

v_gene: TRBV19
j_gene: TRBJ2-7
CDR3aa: CASSLTSGSYEQYF

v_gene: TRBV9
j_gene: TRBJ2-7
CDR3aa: CASSEQGYEQYF

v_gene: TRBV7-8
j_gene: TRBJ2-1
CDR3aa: CASSLDQRESGEQFF

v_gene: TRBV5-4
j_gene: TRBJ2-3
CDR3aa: CASSLALEDTQYF

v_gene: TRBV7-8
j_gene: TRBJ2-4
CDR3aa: CASSPGLPYLAKNIQYF

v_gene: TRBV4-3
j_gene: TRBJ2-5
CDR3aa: CASSQRGTSEETQYF

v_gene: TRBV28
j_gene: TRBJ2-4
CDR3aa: CASTEPATGKNIQYF

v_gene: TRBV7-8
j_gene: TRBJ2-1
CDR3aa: CASSLSTHEDNEQFF

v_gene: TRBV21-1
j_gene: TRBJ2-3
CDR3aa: CASPTAGNTDTQYF

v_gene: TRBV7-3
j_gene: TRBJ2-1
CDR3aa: CASSRKTGTLLEEQFF

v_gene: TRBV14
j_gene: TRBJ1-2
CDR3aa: CASSQGLGQRGYTF

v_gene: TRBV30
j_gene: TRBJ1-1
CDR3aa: CAWTGGITEAFF